The T cell receptor (beta chain) described here comes from a study of T cell responses to AZD1222 COVID-19 vaccine. The germline V gene has CDR1 SEHNR and CDR2 FQNEAQ (reference sequence). CDR3 length: 13 amino acids. The V gene lost 5 bases and the J gene lost 2 bases, with 8 bases spanning the gap. Sequencing used immunoSEQ multiplex PCR; TCRdb keeps in-frame clones, though not all of them. Of over 100,000 clones in the sample, over 75% are singletons; the top ten hold about 13%. The TCR sequence derives from an adult in good health. The sequencing here drew on peripheral blood, taken on day 0 of MenACWY control vaccination. The chain carries TRBV7-9 and TRBJ2-3; no clear D. The CDR3, as DNA: TGTGCCAGCAGCCCTGTTGACACAGATACGCAGTATTTT. This sequence encodes CASSPVDTDTQYF.